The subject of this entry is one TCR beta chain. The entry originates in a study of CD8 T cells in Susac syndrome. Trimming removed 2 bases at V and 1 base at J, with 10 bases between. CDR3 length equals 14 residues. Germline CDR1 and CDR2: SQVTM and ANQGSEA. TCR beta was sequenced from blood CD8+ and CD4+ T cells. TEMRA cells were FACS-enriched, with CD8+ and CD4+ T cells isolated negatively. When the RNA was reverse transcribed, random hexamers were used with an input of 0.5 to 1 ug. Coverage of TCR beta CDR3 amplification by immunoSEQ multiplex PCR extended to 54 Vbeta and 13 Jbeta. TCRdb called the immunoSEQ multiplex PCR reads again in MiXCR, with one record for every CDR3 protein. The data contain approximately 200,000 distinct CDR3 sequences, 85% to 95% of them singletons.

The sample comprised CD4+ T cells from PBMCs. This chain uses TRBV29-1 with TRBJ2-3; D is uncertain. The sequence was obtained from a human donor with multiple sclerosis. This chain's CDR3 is CSVEHHRRTDTQYF. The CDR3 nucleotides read TGCAGCGTTGAACATCACCGACGCACAGATACGCAGTATTTT.